Listed here are 9 T cell receptor beta chains from one sample, sequenced in a study of T cell changes during pregnancy in multiple sclerosis. The protocol was immunoSEQ multiplex PCR, while the TCRdb copy is restricted to in-frame clones and leaves out a portion. This sample has about 36,000 clones, with around 92% found just once. What was sequenced was PBMCs (not recorded whether the cells were cultured). The receptors come from a female donor with multiple sclerosis, enrolled in a pregnancy study.

CDR3 residues: CASSRAGTGSNEQFF. CDR3 nucleotides: TGTGCCAGCAGCAGGGCCGGGACAGGGTCAAATGAGCAGTTCTTC. The chain uses TRBV7-9 and TRBJ2-1; 9 nucleotides align to TRBD1. The junction had 9 bases not matched to a gene; V was cut back by 5 bases and J by 7 bases. CDR1 is SEHNR, CDR2 FQNEAQ, per germline (reference sequence). The CDR3 covers 15 residues. The variable domain in full, with the rest retrieved from reference TRBV7-9 and TRBJ2-1, is DTGVSQNPRHKITKRGQNVTFRCDPISEHNRLYWYRQTLGQGPEFLTYFQNEAQLEKSRLLSDRFSAERPKGSFSTLEIQRTEQGDSAMYLCASSRAGTGSNEQFFGPGTRLTVL.

This chain joins TRBV10-2 and TRBJ2-7; TRBD1 matches at 10 bases. The J segment lost 5 bases and the V segment lost 6 bases, leaving 7 bases of the junction unmatched. This CDR3 has 14 residues. Germline CDR1 and CDR2: WSHSY and SAAADI. CDR3 protein: CASSPGQGRNEQYF. Written as DNA, the CDR3 is TGCGCCAGCAGCCCGGGACAGGGGAGGAACGAGCAGTACTTC.

The V and J genes are TRBV6-5 and TRBJ2-5, with D possibly TRBD1 on 6 matching bases. The germline V gene has CDR1 MNHEY and CDR2 SVGAGI. This CDR3 is built from 13 residues. The ends were cut back, 6 bases at V and 5 bases at J, with 13 bases in the middle. For the CDR3, the DNA is TGTGCCAGCAGCGCAGGGGCTAGGGAGACCCAGTACTTC. This sequence encodes CASSAGARETQYF.

The chain links TRBV19 to TRBJ2-6; tentatively, D is TRBD2 (5 bases). Trimming stripped 3 bases from V and 1 base from J, with 7 bases between. Per germline, CDR1 LNHDA and CDR2 SQIVND (reference sequence). This CDR3 is built from 15 residues. The CDR3 is CASSMSGSGANVLTF. CDR3 nucleotides: TGTGCCAGTAGTATGAGCGGTTCTGGGGCCAACGTCCTGACTTTC.

This clone is categorized as medium-sized. The rearrangement joins TRBV5-6 to TRBJ2-7, with D unclear. V was shortened by 2 bases and J by 0 bases, with 9 bases between the two germline ends. The CDR3 spans 14 residues. Germline CDR1 SGHDT, CDR2 YYEEEE. The CDR3 DNA sequence: TGTGCCAGCAGCTTTACTCCTAGCTCCTACGAGCAGTACTTC. Translated, it gives CASSFTPSSYEQYF.

This chain connects TRBV4-2 to TRBJ2-1, with D possibly called TRBD1 or TRBD2 (5 bases each). V lost 0 bases, J lost 2 bases, and 11 bases lay in between. This CDR3 is 16 amino acids long. The V gene's germline CDR1 is LGHNA and CDR2 YNFKEQ. In DNA, the CDR3 is TGTGCCAGCAGCCAAGATGATCAGGGAGCCTACAATGAGCAGTTCTTC. Protein sequence: CASSQDDQGAYNEQFF.

V is TRBV15 and J is TRBJ1-5; 8 nucleotides agree with TRBD1. Germline V lookup: CDR1 LNHNV, CDR2 YYDKDF (reference sequence). The CDR3 is made up of 17 amino acids. The V segment lost 4 bases and the J segment 8 bases; nucleotides outside the gene matches: 16. The CDR3 sequence: CATSTDGQGHGREPQHF. The CDR3 bases are TGTGCCACCAGCACTGACGGACAGGGCCACGGCAGGGAGCCCCAGCATTTT.

J is TRBJ2-4 and V is TRBV30; D is uncertain. V shed 0 bases and J shed 4 bases, with 7 bases lying between them. The CDR3 covers 13 residues. CDR1 is GTSNPN and CDR2 is SVGIG in the germline V gene (reference sequence). CDR3 protein: CAWSVRSKNIQYF. In DNA form, the CDR3 reads TGTGCCTGGAGTGTACGGTCGAAAAACATTCAGTACTTC.

Only a few counts were recorded for this clone. The chain has TRBV10-3 and TRBJ2-4; no firm D call. The V end lost 0 bases, the J end lost 0 bases, and 9 bases lay between the germline ends. The CDR3 length is 16 residues. Germline V CDR1 and CDR2: ENHRY, SYGVKD. In DNA, the CDR3 is TGTGCCATCAGTGAGTCTATAGCCTTAGCCAAAAACATTCAGTACTTC. Its translation: CAISESIALAKNIQYF.